The rows below give T cell receptor beta chains drawn from one sample of a study of shared clonotypes between healthy human individuals. Clones were read by immunoSEQ multiplex PCR, and TCRdb kept only the in-frame ones, dropping some. The sample records approximately 2.4 million clones, about 94% being singletons. Sequenced material: naive CD4+ T cells sorted from blood. The receptors originated from a man aged 18 to 30 in good health. CDR3s include the opening cysteine and the closing phenylalanine or tryptophan. D genes are given only for firm matches. The listing skips clone size in some rows; elsewhere it reads once, few, many or a size class.

clone_size: -; v_call: TRBV30; j_call: TRBJ2-3; d_call: -; cdr3_nt: TGTGCCTGGAGTGTACGCGGGGTCTTCACAGATACGCAGTATTTT; cdr3_aa: CAWSVRGVFTDTQYF
clone_size: -; v_call: TRBV28; j_call: TRBJ1-2; d_call: TRBD1; cdr3_nt: TGTGCCAGCAGTAAACAGGGGGCTGTCTATGGCTACACCTTC; cdr3_aa: CASSKQGAVYGYTF
clone_size: -; v_call: TRBV6-6; j_call: TRBJ2-4; d_call: -; cdr3_nt: TGTGCCAGCAGTCCCCGTGGGGGACTAGCCAAAAACATTCAGTACTTC; cdr3_aa: CASSPRGGLAKNIQYF
clone_size: -; v_call: TRBV5-4; j_call: TRBJ2-3; d_call: TRBD2; cdr3_nt: TGTGCCACGCTAGGGGGACTAGAAGATACGCAGTATTTT; cdr3_aa: CATLGGLEDTQYF
clone_size: once; v_call: TRBV6-4; j_call: TRBJ2-7; d_call: -; cdr3_nt: TGTGCCAGCAGTGGTGGGGGAGGACACTCCTACGAGCAGTACTTC; cdr3_aa: CASSGGGGHSYEQYF
clone_size: -; v_call: TRBV11-2; j_call: TRBJ2-3; d_call: TRBD2; cdr3_nt: TGTGCCAGCAGCTTAGATTTGGGGCGCGGGGGGGCCTCAGATACGCAGTATTTT; cdr3_aa: CASSLDLGRGGASDTQYF
clone_size: -; v_call: TRBV5-8; j_call: TRBJ1-1; d_call: -; cdr3_nt: TGTGCCAGCAGCAACAGCGGGCTAGCAGCTTTCTTT; cdr3_aa: CASSNSGLAAFF
clone_size: -; v_call: TRBV5-1; j_call: TRBJ2-5; d_call: -; cdr3_nt: TGCGCCAGCAGCCTAGGGGGGGAAGAGACCCAGTACTTC; cdr3_aa: CASSLGGEETQYF
clone_size: -; v_call: TRBV11-2; j_call: TRBJ2-7; d_call: TRBD2; cdr3_nt: TGTGCCAGCAGCGTGACTAGCGGGGGATCCTACGAGCAGTACTTC; cdr3_aa: CASSVTSGGSYEQYF
clone_size: -; v_call: TRBV9; j_call: TRBJ2-5; d_call: -; cdr3_nt: TGTGCCAGCAGCGCGGACCTCACGGGGCGCGGGGAGACCCAGTACTTC; cdr3_aa: CASSADLTGRGETQYF
clone_size: once; v_call: TRBV18; j_call: TRBJ1-4; d_call: -; cdr3_nt: TGTGCCAGCTCACCTGGGCAGGGCTACGAAAAACTGTTTTTT; cdr3_aa: CASSPGQGYEKLFF
clone_size: -; v_call: TRBV28; j_call: TRBJ1-1; d_call: -; cdr3_nt: TGTGCCAGCCGGGGAAGAACTGAAGCTTTCTTT; cdr3_aa: CASRGRTEAFF
clone_size: once; v_call: TRBV28; j_call: TRBJ1-5; d_call: TRBD1; cdr3_nt: TGTGCCAGCAGCCGTGGGGCTTACAGGGGAGAAGGCAATCAGCCCCAGCATTTT; cdr3_aa: CASSRGAYRGEGNQPQHF
clone_size: -; v_call: TRBV5-8; j_call: TRBJ1-3; d_call: TRBD1; cdr3_nt: TGTGCCAGCAGCCGGGGACAGGCTGGAAACACCATATATTTT; cdr3_aa: CASSRGQAGNTIYF
clone_size: -; v_call: TRBV4-1; j_call: TRBJ1-1; d_call: -; cdr3_nt: TGCGCCAGCAGCCAAGTAGGGATCACTGAAGCTTTCTTT; cdr3_aa: CASSQVGITEAFF
clone_size: -; v_call: TRBV10-3; j_call: TRBJ1-3; d_call: -; cdr3_nt: TGTGCCATCAGTGACTTCGGCGGGAGAAACACCATATATTTT; cdr3_aa: CAISDFGGRNTIYF
clone_size: -; v_call: TRBV7-9; j_call: TRBJ1-1; d_call: -; cdr3_nt: TGTGCCAGCAGCCCCGAGACAGCGAACACTGAAGCTTTCTTT; cdr3_aa: CASSPETANTEAFF
clone_size: -; v_call: TRBV5-1; j_call: TRBJ2-1; d_call: -; cdr3_nt: TGCGCCAGCAGCGCTGATAGCTCCTACAATGAGCAGTTCTTC; cdr3_aa: CASSADSSYNEQFF
clone_size: -; v_call: TRBV7-9; j_call: TRBJ2-7; d_call: -; cdr3_nt: TGTGCCAGCAGCGCAATCCCCCGATCGGAGGAGCAGTACTTC; cdr3_aa: CASSAIPRSEEQYF
clone_size: once; v_call: TRBV2; j_call: TRBJ2-3; d_call: TRBD2; cdr3_nt: TGTGCCAGCAGCGACATAGCGGGAGTATTTGGAGATACGCAGTATTTT; cdr3_aa: CASSDIAGVFGDTQYF
clone_size: -; v_call: TRBV7-9; j_call: TRBJ2-4; d_call: -; cdr3_nt: TGTGCCAGCAGCTCTGGACTTATCTTAGCAGGAAACATTCAGTACTTC; cdr3_aa: CASSSGLILAGNIQYF
clone_size: -; v_call: TRBV7-9; j_call: TRBJ2-1; d_call: -; cdr3_nt: TGTGCCAGCAGCGTACAGGGCCCCTCCTACAATGAGCAGTTCTTC; cdr3_aa: CASSVQGPSYNEQFF
clone_size: -; v_call: TRBV7-2; j_call: TRBJ2-7; d_call: -; cdr3_nt: TGTGCCAGCAGCTTAGATAGGGCAACCTACGAGCAGTACTTC; cdr3_aa: CASSLDRATYEQYF
clone_size: -; v_call: TRBV6-5; j_call: TRBJ2-1; d_call: -; cdr3_nt: TGTGCCAGCAGTTTAGATTCGTATGCCTACAATGAGCAGTTCTTC; cdr3_aa: CASSLDSYAYNEQFF
clone_size: -; v_call: TRBV27; j_call: TRBJ2-7; d_call: TRBD2; cdr3_nt: TGTGCCAGCAGTTCGGGGGGAGGGGTAGGCGAGCAGTACTTC; cdr3_aa: CASSSGGGVGEQYF
clone_size: -; v_call: TRBV9; j_call: TRBJ1-5; d_call: -; cdr3_nt: TGTGCCAGCAGCGCCGAGGGGTGGCCCAATCAGCCCCAGCATTTT; cdr3_aa: CASSAEGWPNQPQHF
clone_size: -; v_call: TRBV19; j_call: TRBJ1-6; d_call: -; cdr3_nt: TGTGCCAGTAGTATTCTCGGAGCCAAGGGGCCAAATTCACCCCTCCACTTT; cdr3_aa: CASSILGAKGPNSPLHF
clone_size: -; v_call: TRBV9; j_call: TRBJ2-3; d_call: TRBD2; cdr3_nt: TGTGCCAGCAGCGGGACTAGCGGGAGTGGAACAGATACGCAGTATTTT; cdr3_aa: CASSGTSGSGTDTQYF
clone_size: -; v_call: TRBV11-2; j_call: TRBJ1-3; d_call: -; cdr3_nt: TGTGCCAGCAGCTTTCAGGGTCCTTCCTCTGGAAACACCATATATTTT; cdr3_aa: CASSFQGPSSGNTIYF
clone_size: -; v_call: TRBV18; j_call: TRBJ2-7; d_call: -; cdr3_nt: TGTGCCAGCTCACCCGGAGCCAGTTCCTCCTACGAGCAGTACTTC; cdr3_aa: CASSPGASSSYEQYF
clone_size: -; v_call: TRBV4-1; j_call: TRBJ1-4; d_call: -; cdr3_nt: TGCGCCAGCAGCCCCCTCGGAGTCGAAAAACTGTTTTTT; cdr3_aa: CASSPLGVEKLFF
clone_size: -; v_call: TRBV28; j_call: TRBJ2-7; d_call: TRBD1; cdr3_nt: TGTGCCAGCAGTTGGGGACAGCCGTACGAGCAGTACTTC; cdr3_aa: CASSWGQPYEQYF
clone_size: once; v_call: TRBV5-3; j_call: TRBJ2-7; d_call: -; cdr3_nt: TGTGCCAGAACCCCTACAAGGCCCAGGATCCACGAGCAGTACTTC; cdr3_aa: CARTPTRPRIHEQYF
clone_size: -; v_call: TRBV6-5; j_call: TRBJ2-5; d_call: -; cdr3_nt: TGTGCCAGCAGCGATTGGCAGGCGGGGAAAGAGACCCAGTACTTC; cdr3_aa: CASSDWQAGKETQYF
clone_size: -; v_call: TRBV19; j_call: TRBJ2-7; d_call: TRBD2; cdr3_nt: TGTGCCAGTAGTATAGCGGGAGGGCCGTCCTACGAGCAGTACTTC; cdr3_aa: CASSIAGGPSYEQYF
clone_size: -; v_call: TRBV7-9; j_call: TRBJ2-7; d_call: -; cdr3_nt: TGTGCCAGCAGCTTTAAGGACACCCCCTACGAGCAGTACTTC; cdr3_aa: CASSFKDTPYEQYF
clone_size: once; v_call: TRBV2; j_call: TRBJ2-3; d_call: -; cdr3_nt: TGTGCCAGCAGTGTAGAGGATGATACGCAGTATTTT; cdr3_aa: CASSVEDDTQYF
clone_size: once; v_call: TRBV11-2; j_call: TRBJ2-5; d_call: -; cdr3_nt: TGTGCCAGCAGACCCAGACAGACGAAAGAGACCCAGTACTTC; cdr3_aa: CASRPRQTKETQYF
clone_size: -; v_call: TRBV10-3; j_call: TRBJ1-1; d_call: TRBD1; cdr3_nt: TGTGCCATCAGTGAGAACCCCCCTCCGACAGGGATCAACACTGAAGCTTTCTTT; cdr3_aa: CAISENPPPTGINTEAFF
clone_size: -; v_call: TRBV2; j_call: TRBJ1-1; d_call: -; cdr3_nt: TGTGCCAGCAGGACGGACGGGAAAGCTTTCTTT; cdr3_aa: CASRTDGKAFF
clone_size: -; v_call: TRBV18; j_call: TRBJ2-7; d_call: TRBD2; cdr3_nt: TGTGCCAGCTCACCACCGGCGGGAGAGGCCTACGAGCAGTACTTC; cdr3_aa: CASSPPAGEAYEQYF